A single sample is the source of the 21 T cell receptor beta chains below, sequenced in a study of blood T cell repertoires in COVID-19. Generated by immunoSEQ multiplex PCR, the TCRdb table keeps only in-frame clones and is missing some. The table lists 300,000 to 400,000 clones, approximately 86% of them singletons. The source material was peripheral blood. The receptors derive from a woman in her sixties with COVID-19, enrolled during active disease.

The chain is built from TRBV12-3 or TRBV12-4 and TRBJ2-5, with D uncertain. The length of the CDR3 is 13 residues. Trimming shortened V by 3 bases and J by 4 bases, and 9 bases separated the two germline ends. This CDR3 reads CASSLNRRETQYF. In DNA, the CDR3 is TGTGCCAGCAGTTTGAACAGAAGAGAGACCCAGTACTTC.

This chain links TRBV7-2 with TRBJ2-3, with D perhaps matching TRBD1 (6 bases). CDR3 length: 17 amino acids. Trimming stripped 0 bases from V and 1 base from J, with 14 bases between. Germline values: CDR1 SGHTA, CDR2 FQGNSA. The CDR3 DNA sequence: TGTGCCAGCAGCTTAGCGTTATCAGGGGTCCGCACAGATACGCAGTATTTT. Protein: CASSLALSGVRTDTQYF. The entire variable domain, with the rest obtained from reference TRBV7-2 and TRBJ2-3, is as follows: GAGVSQSPSNKVTEKGKDVELRCDPISGHTALYWYRQSLGQGLEFLIYFQGNSAPDKSGLPSDRFSAERTGGSVSTLTIQRTQQEDSAVYLCASSLALSGVRTDTQYFGPGTRLTVL.

The chain joins TRBV13 to TRBJ1-4; 7 bases agree with TRBD1. The CDR3 spans 16 residues. The V gene's germline CDR1 is PRHDT and CDR2 FYEKMQ (reference sequence). V shed 5 bases and J 4 bases; nucleotides not matched to a gene: 10. CDR3 coding DNA: TGTGCCAGCAGCCCCCGGGGGACAGCCATTAATGAAAAACTGTTTTTT. Translation gives CASSPRGTAINEKLFF. Drawing the rest from reference TRBV13 and TRBJ1-4, the complete variable domain is AAGVIQSPRHLIKEKRETATLKCYPIPRHDTVYWYQQGPGQDPQFLISFYEKMQSDKGSIPDRFSAQQFSDYHSELNMSSLELGDSALYFCASSPRGTAINEKLFFGSGTQLSVL.

In regard to this clone: Other nucleotide sequences from this sample produce the same CDR3. The rearrangement joins TRBV3-1 (or the pseudogene TRBV3-2) to TRBJ2-7, with D possibly matching TRBD2 (5 bases). Germline CDR1 reads LGHDT; CDR2 reads YNNKEL (reference sequence). V lost 0 bases and J 3 bases, leaving 6 bases between the germline ends. The CDR3 spans 13 residues. CDR3 in amino acids: CASSQEGVYEQYF. The CDR3, as DNA: TGTGCCAGCAGCCAAGAGGGAGTCTACGAGCAGTACTTC.

This clone was seen a handful of times. The chain links TRBV6-6 to TRBJ1-1; 7 nucleotides match TRBD1. Germline loops: CDR1 MNHNY, CDR2 SVGAGI (reference sequence). V gave up 7 bases and J gave up 4 bases; unmatched junction bases: 6. This CDR3 contains 13 residues. DNA of the CDR3: TGTGCCAGCATCAGACAGGGTTTCACTGAAGCTTTCTTT. Translation: CASIRQGFTEAFF.

This clone was recorded only once. The chain is built from TRBV7-6 and TRBJ2-5; 10 nucleotides match TRBD2. The germline V gene has CDR1 SGHVS and CDR2 FNYEAQ. Germline trimming cut 3 bases from V and 5 bases from J; bases unmatched to any gene: 18. This CDR3 comprises 19 residues. The CDR3 protein is CASSFPSGGPIMNRETQYF. CDR3 coding DNA: TGTGCCAGCAGCTTCCCTAGCGGGGGCCCTATAATGAATAGGGAGACCCAGTACTTC.

The genes are TRBV3-1 (or the pseudogene TRBV3-2) and TRBJ2-2; 13 bases are shared with TRBD2. The CDR3 contains 17 residues. From germline, CDR1 is LGHDT and CDR2 YNNKEL (reference sequence). J lost 5 bases, V lost 4 bases, and 7 bases had no gene match. The CDR3 bases are TGTGCCAGCAGCCCTTCACTAGCGGGGGGGCAGACCGGGGAGCTGTTTTTT. This codes for CASSPSLAGGQTGELFF.

V usage is TRBV12-5 and J usage is TRBJ2-1; 12 nucleotides match TRBD2. The CDR3 totals 16 residues. V gave up 5 bases and J gave up 3 bases; unmatched junction bases: 5. The germline V gene encodes CDR1 LGHNT and CDR2 FRNRAP. The chain's CDR3 is CASGPTSGGYYNEQFF. The CDR3 DNA is TGTGCTAGTGGTCCTACTAGCGGGGGGTACTACAATGAGCAGTTCTTC.

This chain joins TRBV7-2 and TRBJ2-7; 8 bases fit TRBD2. Losses at the gene ends were 1 base for V and 2 bases for J; bases not matched to a gene: 7. Germline CDR1 is SGHTA and CDR2 is FQGNSA. The CDR3 sequence is 16 residues long. The CDR3 spells CASSLVGRGDTYEQYF. In DNA form, the CDR3 reads TGTGCCAGCAGCTTAGTGGGGCGGGGGGACACCTACGAGCAGTACTTC.

The chain uses TRBV30 and TRBJ1-4; D unresolved. Between the trimmed V and J ends, which lost 5 bases and 4 bases, there was a span of 11 bases. Per the germline V gene, CDR1 is GTSNPN and CDR2 is SVGIG (reference sequence). The CDR3 consists of 13 residues. This chain's CDR3 is CAWGEVLNEKLFF. Here the CDR3 DNA reads TGTGCCTGGGGTGAGGTCCTTAATGAAAAACTGTTTTTT.

The V and J genes are TRBV6-6 and TRBJ1-4; 11 bases line up with TRBD1. Germline assignment: CDR1 MNHNY and CDR2 SVGAGI (reference sequence). The length of the CDR3 is 13 residues. With 5 bases clipped from V and 11 bases from J, the junction kept 4 bases outside the gene matches. CDR3 in DNA: TGTGCCAGCAGTAGGACAGGGGGCGGGAAACTGTTTTTT. The encoded protein is CASSRTGGGKLFF.

The rearrangement joins TRBV7-2 to TRBJ2-2; 8 positions agree with TRBD1. The germline gives CDR1 SGHTA, CDR2 FQGNSA. J was trimmed by 4 bases and V by 7 bases; bases with no gene match: 5. The CDR3 is 14 amino acids. The CDR3 here is CASKRTGFTGELFF. CDR3 bases: TGTGCCAGCAAGCGGACAGGGTTCACCGGGGAGCTGTTTTTT.

V and J are TRBV2 and TRBJ2-1; 12 bases align to TRBD2. Trimming cost V 4 bases and J 0 bases; bases outside gene matches: 10. This CDR3 contains 19 residues. Germline-derived CDR1 and CDR2 are SNHLY and FYNNEI. For the CDR3, the DNA is TGTGCCAGCAGTGCCGCCCTAGCGGGGGGGCTGAGCTCCTACAATGAGCAGTTCTTC. Translation: CASSAALAGGLSSYNEQFF.

This chain connects TRBV6-6 to TRBJ2-7; 8 bases fit TRBD1. Germline-derived CDR1 and CDR2 are MNHNY and SVGAGI (reference sequence). Trimming cost V 0 bases and J 6 bases; bases outside gene matches: 10. This CDR3 comprises 16 residues. In DNA, the CDR3 is TGTGCCAGCAGTTACTCCGCGGGCAGGGGGCGGTCCGAGCAGTACTTC. This gives the protein CASSYSAGRGRSEQYF.

The rearrangement joins TRBV6-5 to TRBJ1-5, with unresolved D. CDR1 MNHEY and CDR2 SVGAGI come from the germline V gene. The CDR3 totals 13 residues. V lost 5 bases and J lost 6, with 11 bases in between. The CDR3 DNA sequence: TGTGCCAGCAGTCCCCACGCGGTTCAGCCCCAGCATTTT. Protein product: CASSPHAVQPQHF.

V usage is TRBV6-5 and J usage is TRBJ1-3, with 7 bases identical to TRBD1. The CDR3 has 14 residues. V shed 5 bases and J 4 bases; nucleotides not matched to a gene: 5. Looked up from germline, CDR1 is MNHEY and CDR2 is SVGAGI. The CDR3 reads CASSITGDGNTIYF. CDR3 bases: TGTGCCAGCAGTATCACAGGGGACGGAAACACCATATATTTT.

V usage is TRBV18 and J usage is TRBJ1-1; 9 bases line up with TRBD1. The CDR3 sequence is 15 residues long. V lost 4 bases, J lost 3 bases, and 6 bases stayed unmatched. Germline lookup yields CDR1 KGHSH and CDR2 LQKENI. CDR3 loop: CASSLGGTGYTEAFF. CDR3 bases: TGTGCCAGCTCACTAGGGGGGACAGGGTACACTGAAGCTTTCTTT.

The chain uses TRBV5-1 and TRBJ2-1; weak D call: TRBD1 (6 bases). Between the trimmed V and J ends, which lost 0 bases and 10 bases, there was a span of 11 bases. The CDR3 is made up of 13 amino acids. The V gene's germline CDR1 is SGHRS and CDR2 YFSETQ. CDR3 sequence (DNA): TGCGCCAGCAGCTTGGGGGACACGAACGAGCAGTTCTTC. It encodes CASSLGDTNEQFF. Full variable domain (remainder filled in from reference TRBV5-1 and TRBJ2-1): KAGVTQTPRYLIKTRGQQVTLSCSPISGHRSVSWYQQTPGQGLQFLFEYFSETQRNKGNFPGRFSGRQFSNSRSEMNVSTLELGDSALYLCASSLGDTNEQFFGPGTRLTVL.

The chain employs TRBV7-2 and TRBJ2-3; D gene uncertain. The V gene's germline CDR1 is SGHTA and CDR2 FQGNSA. V dropped 4 bases and J dropped 2 bases, with 13 bases sitting between them. This CDR3 comprises 15 residues. The CDR3 nucleotides are TGTGCCAGCAGCTCGGCCGGGTGGAACACAGATACGCAGTATTTT. Protein sequence: CASSSAGWNTDTQYF.

This clone showed up just a few times. CDR3 amino acids: CTSSQSHPSNRGTNEKLFF. CDR3 in DNA: TGCACCAGCAGCCAATCACACCCATCTAACAGGGGGACTAATGAAAAACTGTTTTTT. This rearrangement joins TRBV1 to TRBJ1-4; no check of the table's D call, TRBD1, against the DNA was made. TRBV1 is reported as a pseudogene. This CDR3 comprises 19 residues.

The V and J genes are TRBV7-8 and TRBJ1-6; 7 nucleotides line up with TRBD1. Germline V gene sequence: CDR1 SGHVS, CDR2 FQNEAQ. The CDR3 has 17 amino acids. V dropped 1 base and J dropped 5; count of bases not matched to a gene: 8. The CDR3 DNA sequence: TGTGCCAGCAGCTTAGATTCGAGGGACAGAGATAATTCACCCCTCCACTTT. Its protein is CASSLDSRDRDNSPLHF.